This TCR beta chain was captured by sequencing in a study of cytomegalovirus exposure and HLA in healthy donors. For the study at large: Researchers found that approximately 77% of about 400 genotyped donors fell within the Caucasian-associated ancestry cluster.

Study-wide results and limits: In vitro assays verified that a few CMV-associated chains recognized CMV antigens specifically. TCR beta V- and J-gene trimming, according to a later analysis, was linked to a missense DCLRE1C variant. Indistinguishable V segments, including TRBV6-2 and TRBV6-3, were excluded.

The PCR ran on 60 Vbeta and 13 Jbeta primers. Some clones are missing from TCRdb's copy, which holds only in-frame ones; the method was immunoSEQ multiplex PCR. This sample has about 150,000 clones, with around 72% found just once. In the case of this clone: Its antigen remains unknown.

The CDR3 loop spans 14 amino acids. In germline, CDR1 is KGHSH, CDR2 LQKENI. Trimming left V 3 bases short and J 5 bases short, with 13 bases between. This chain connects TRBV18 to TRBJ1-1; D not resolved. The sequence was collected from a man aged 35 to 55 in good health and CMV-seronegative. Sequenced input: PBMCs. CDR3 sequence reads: CASSPSELATEAFF. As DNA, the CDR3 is TGTGCCAGCTCACCTTCCGAATTGGCTACTGAAGCTTTCTTT.